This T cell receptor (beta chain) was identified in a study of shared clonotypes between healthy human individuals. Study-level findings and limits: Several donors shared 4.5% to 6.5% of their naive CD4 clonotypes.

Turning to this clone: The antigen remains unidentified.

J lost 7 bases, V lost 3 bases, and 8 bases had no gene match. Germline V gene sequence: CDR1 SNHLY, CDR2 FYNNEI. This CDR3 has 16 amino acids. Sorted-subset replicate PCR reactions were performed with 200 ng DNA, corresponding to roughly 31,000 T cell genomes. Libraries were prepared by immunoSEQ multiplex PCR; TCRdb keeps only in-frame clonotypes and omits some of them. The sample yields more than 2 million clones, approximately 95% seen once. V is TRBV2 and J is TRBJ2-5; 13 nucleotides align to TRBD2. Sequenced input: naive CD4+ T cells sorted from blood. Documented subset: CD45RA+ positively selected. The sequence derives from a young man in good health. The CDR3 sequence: CASSERLAGGGGTQYF. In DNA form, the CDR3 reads TGTGCCAGCAGTGAGAGACTAGCGGGAGGTGGGGGGACCCAGTACTTC.